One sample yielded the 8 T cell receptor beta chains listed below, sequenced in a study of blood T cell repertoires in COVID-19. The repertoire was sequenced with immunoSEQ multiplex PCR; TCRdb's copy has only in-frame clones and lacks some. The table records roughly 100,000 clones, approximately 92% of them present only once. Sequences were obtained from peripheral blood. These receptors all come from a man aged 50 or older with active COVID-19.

The CDR3 loop is CASSLASQGAYTDTQYF. The CDR3 region has the DNA TGTGCCAGCAGCTTGGCCAGTCAGGGGGCATACACAGATACGCAGTATTTT. This chain links TRBV5-5 with TRBJ2-3; 8 bases match TRBD1. Germline CDR1 reads SGHKS; CDR2 reads YYEKEE (reference sequence). The ends lost 0 bases at V and 2 bases at J; junction bases unmatched: 8. The CDR3 loop spans 17 amino acids.

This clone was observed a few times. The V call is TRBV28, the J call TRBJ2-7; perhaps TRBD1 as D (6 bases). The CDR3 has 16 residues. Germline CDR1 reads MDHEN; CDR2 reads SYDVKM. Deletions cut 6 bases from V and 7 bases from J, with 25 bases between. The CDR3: CASSPQGGIMVWEQYF. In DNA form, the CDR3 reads TGTGCCAGCAGCCCCCAAGGGGGTATAATGGTGTGGGAGCAGTACTTC.

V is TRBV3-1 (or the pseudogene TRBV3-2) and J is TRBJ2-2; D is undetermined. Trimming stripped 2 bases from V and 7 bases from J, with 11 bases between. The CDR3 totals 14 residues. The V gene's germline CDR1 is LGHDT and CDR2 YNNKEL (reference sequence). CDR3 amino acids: CASSQLSRDGELFF. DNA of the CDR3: TGTGCCAGCAGCCAACTATCCCGAGACGGGGAGCTGTTTTTT.

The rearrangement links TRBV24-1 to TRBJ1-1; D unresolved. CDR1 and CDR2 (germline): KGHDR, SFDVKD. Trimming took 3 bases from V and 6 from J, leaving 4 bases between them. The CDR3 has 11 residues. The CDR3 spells CATSDTSEAFF. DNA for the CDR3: TGTGCCACCAGTGATACTTCTGAAGCTTTCTTT.

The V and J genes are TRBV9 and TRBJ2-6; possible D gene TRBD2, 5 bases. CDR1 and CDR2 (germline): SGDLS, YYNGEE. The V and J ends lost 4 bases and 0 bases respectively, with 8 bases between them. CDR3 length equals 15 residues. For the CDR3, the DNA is TGTGCCAGCAGCCGGGAATACTCTGGGGCCAACGTCCTGACTTTC. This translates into CASSREYSGANVLTF.

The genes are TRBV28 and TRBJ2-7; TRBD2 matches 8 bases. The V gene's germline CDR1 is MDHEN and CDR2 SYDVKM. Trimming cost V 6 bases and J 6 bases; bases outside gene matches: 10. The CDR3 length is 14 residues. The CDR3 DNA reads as TGTGCCAGCAGCCGTCCCGGGGGGGCGGGCGAGCAGTACTTC. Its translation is CASSRPGGAGEQYF.

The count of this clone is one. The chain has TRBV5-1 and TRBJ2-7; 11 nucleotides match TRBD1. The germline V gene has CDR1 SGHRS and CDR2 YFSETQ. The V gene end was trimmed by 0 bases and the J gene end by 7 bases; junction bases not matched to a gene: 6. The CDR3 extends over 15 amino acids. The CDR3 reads CASSLAGQGAGEQYF. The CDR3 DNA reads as TGCGCCAGCAGCTTGGCTGGACAGGGGGCGGGGGAGCAGTACTTC. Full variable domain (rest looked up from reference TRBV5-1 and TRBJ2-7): KAGVTQTPRYLIKTRGQQVTLSCSPISGHRSVSWYQQTPGQGLQFLFEYFSETQRNKGNFPGRFSGRQFSNSRSEMNVSTLELGDSALYLCASSLAGQGAGEQYFGPGTRLTVT.

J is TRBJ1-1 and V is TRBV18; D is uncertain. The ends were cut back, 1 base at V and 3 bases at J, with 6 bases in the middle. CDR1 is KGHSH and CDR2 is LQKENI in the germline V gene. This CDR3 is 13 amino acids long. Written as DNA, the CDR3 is TGTGCCAGCTCACCACTCCAGGACACTGAAGCTTTCTTT. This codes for CASSPLQDTEAFF.